Listed below are T cell receptor beta chains from one sample, sequenced in a study of blood T cell repertoires in COVID-19. Profiled with immunoSEQ multiplex PCR; TCRdb holds only in-frame clones, not every one. The sample lists 150,000 to 200,000 clones; about nine tenths were seen once. Material for sequencing was peripheral blood. These receptors originate from a man aged 70-80 years with active or convalescent COVID-19. Both conserved end residues are part of each CDR3. D genes are given only for firm matches. Clone sizes are given selectively: once, few, many, or a class where the clone is expanded.

v_gene	d_gene	j_gene	abundance	CDR3aa	CDR3nt
TRBV5-1	-	TRBJ1-5	few	CASSLQTAYSNQPQHF	TGCGCCAGCAGCTTACAGACAGCGTATAGCAATCAGCCCCAGCATTTT
TRBV28	-	TRBJ1-6	once	CASSKDRPYSPLHF	TGTGCCAGCAGTAAGGACAGACCCTATTCACCCCTCCACTTT
TRBV2	TRBD1	TRBJ1-1	-	CASNTGVQNTEAFF	TGTGCCAGCAATACAGGGGTGCAGAACACTGAAGCTTTCTTT
TRBV5-6	TRBD1	TRBJ2-6	-	CASSPMDYRGRSVINVLTF	TGTGCCAGCAGCCCCATGGATTACAGGGGTCGTTCTGTAATCAACGTCCTGACTTTC
TRBV15	-	TRBJ1-2	-	CATSRVGSQDGYTF	TGTGCCACCAGCAGAGTTGGATCACAGGATGGCTACACCTTC
TRBV11-2	-	TRBJ2-2	-	CASSKQRGTGELFF	TGTGCCAGCAGCAAGCAACGGGGCACCGGGGAGCTGTTTTTT
TRBV27	TRBD1	TRBJ2-3	-	CASSLHRGTDTQYF	TGTGCCAGCAGTTTACACAGGGGAACAGATACGCAGTATTTT
TRBV6-1	-	TRBJ1-5	few	CASSEVAGESNQPQHF	TGTGCCAGCAGTGAAGTGGCAGGGGAAAGCAATCAGCCCCAGCATTTT
TRBV11-2	TRBD1	TRBJ2-3	-	CASSPLTGGVDTQYF	TGTGCCAGCAGCCCCTTGACAGGGGGCGTCGATACGCAGTATTTT
TRBV21-1	-	TRBJ2-3	-	CASSKRHRDKDSISTDTQYF	TGTGCCAGCAGCAAACGCCACCGGGACAAGGATAGTATAAGCACAGATACGCAGTATTTT
TRBV20-1	-	TRBJ2-1	-	CSASWRNAYNEQFF	TGCAGTGCTAGTTGGCGGAACGCCTACAATGAGCAGTTCTTC
TRBV28	-	TRBJ2-7	-	CASSYRGTGLKQYF	TGTGCCAGCAGTTACCGCGGGACCGGCCTGAAGCAGTACTTC
TRBV29-1	TRBD1	TRBJ2-3	-	CSVAGGQGFGTDTQYF	TGCAGCGTTGCCGGTGGACAGGGCTTCGGCACAGATACGCAGTATTTT
TRBV11-2	TRBD2	TRBJ2-1	-	CASSSGRANEQFF	TGTGCCTCCTCTAGCGGGAGGGCCAATGAGCAGTTCTTC
TRBV9	-	TRBJ2-1	few	CASSADGGPYNEQFF	TGTGCCAGCAGCGCCGACGGGGGACCCTACAATGAGCAGTTCTTC
TRBV9	-	TRBJ1-2	-	CASSVGGQVGYGYTF	TGTGCCAGCAGCGTAGGGGGGCAAGTCGGCTATGGCTACACCTTC
TRBV5-6	TRBD1	TRBJ2-3	-	CASSRVDRGALDTQYF	TGTGCCAGCAGCCGGGTGGACAGGGGTGCTCTGGATACGCAGTATTTT
TRBV28	-	TRBJ1-2	-	CASRRTFRESYGYTF	TGTGCCAGCAGAAGGACATTTAGGGAATCGTATGGCTACACCTTC
TRBV10-3	TRBD1	TRBJ1-4	-	CATNRDRNEKLFF	TGTGCCACCAACCGGGACAGAAATGAAAAACTGTTTTTT
TRBV4-3	-	TRBJ2-3	-	CASSQDLASTDTQYF	TGCGCCAGCAGCCAAGATTTGGCTAGCACAGATACGCAGTATTTT
TRBV19	-	TRBJ1-6	-	CASTHGQLNSPLHF	TGTGCCAGTACTCATGGACAGCTTAATTCACCCCTCCACTTT
TRBV7-9	-	TRBJ1-2	-	CASSLTTGLVGYTF	TGTGCCAGCAGCTTAACCACAGGGTTAGTTGGCTACACCTTC
TRBV6-5	-	TRBJ2-3	-	CASSYGFGADTDTQYF	TGTGCCAGCAGTTACGGGTTCGGAGCGGACACAGATACGCAGTATTTT
TRBV28	-	TRBJ2-2	-	CASGGRVPGELFF	TGTGCCAGCGGAGGCCGGGTCCCCGGGGAGCTGTTTTTT
TRBV12-3/TRBV12-4	-	TRBJ1-1	-	CASSLRGFGEAFF	TGTGCCAGCAGTTTACGCGGCTTCGGGGAAGCTTTCTTT
TRBV4-3	-	TRBJ1-4	-	CASSQTTGGEKLFF	TGCGCCAGCAGCCAAACCACGGGGGGAGAAAAACTGTTTTTT
TRBV10-3	-	TRBJ1-2	once	CAISTGTNYGYTF	TGTGCCATCAGCACCGGGACAAACTATGGCTACACCTTC
TRBV11-2	TRBD2	TRBJ2-7	-	CASSLALAEQAGEQYF	TGTGCCAGCAGCTTAGCCCTAGCGGAACAGGCTGGCGAGCAGTACTTC
TRBV19	TRBD1	TRBJ1-3	-	CASSTTRDRAAGNTIYF	TGTGCCAGTAGTACTACCCGGGACAGGGCTGCTGGAAACACCATATATTTT
TRBV7-9	-	TRBJ2-3	once	CASSSRQSKKTGTTDTQYF	TGTGCCAGCAGCTCACGACAATCGAAAAAAACAGGGACCACAGATACGCAGTATTTT
TRBV5-1	TRBD2	TRBJ2-7	-	CASSLNLAAYEQYF	TGCGCCAGCAGCTTAAACCTAGCGGCCTACGAGCAGTACTTC